Following are 21 T cell receptor beta chains from one sample sequenced in a study of blood T cells in healthy people across ages. The authors ran a second PCR of about 6 to 11 cycles using a sample-barcoded 5' primer and a J-beta primer mix. A single record per CDR3 protein comes from TCRdb applying MiXCR to the 5' RACE reads. The sample has just under 750,000 distinct CDR3 sequences, over 20% seen once. The sequenced sample was blood. Every receptor here comes from a man between 65 and 85 years old in good health.

V is TRBV29-1 and J is TRBJ1-3; 11 bases are a match to TRBD1. The junction had 8 bases not matched to a gene; V was cut back by 7 bases and J by 0 bases. The CDR3 runs to 16 residues. From germline, CDR1 is SQVTM and CDR2 ANQGSEA. Written as DNA, the CDR3 is TGCAGCGCCACCGGGACAGGGGGTTTCTCTGGAAACACCATATATTTT. Amino acid sequence: CSATGTGGFSGNTIYF.

This clonotype was picked up a small number of times. V is TRBV12-3 or TRBV12-4 and J is TRBJ1-2; D possibly corresponds to TRBD1 (5 bases). V was pared by 5 bases and J by 4 bases, with 14 bases between. The CDR3 runs 14 residues. CDR3 loop: CASSLILQGYGYTF. CDR3 DNA sequence: TGTGCCAGCAGTCTCATACTGCAGGGCTATGGCTACACCTTC.

The CDR3 DNA reads as TGTGCCAGCAAACTACAGGGGGGCACTGAAGCTTTCTTT. Protein: CASKLQGGTEAFF. This chain joins TRBV6-5 and TRBJ1-1; 8 nucleotides match TRBD1. The CDR3 extends over 13 amino acids. J lost 4 bases, V lost 7 bases, and 5 bases had no gene match. Germline CDR1 MNHEY, CDR2 SVGAGI.

This clonotype was seen only a few times. V usage is TRBV7-2 and J usage is TRBJ2-1; 9 bases match TRBD2. The CDR3 loop spans 14 amino acids. The germline gives CDR1 SGHTA, CDR2 FQGNSA. J gave up 7 bases and V 6 bases, and 7 bases lay outside the gene matches. The CDR3 is CASRGPSGVNEQFF. The DNA for the CDR3 is TGTGCCAGCAGGGGGCCTAGCGGGGTAAATGAGCAGTTCTTC.

The rearrangement uses TRBV12-3 or TRBV12-4 and TRBJ2-2, with D perhaps matching TRBD2 (5 bases). V was clipped by 2 bases and J by 2 bases, with 15 bases between them. The CDR3 extends over 17 amino acids. Here the CDR3 DNA reads TGTGCCAGCAGTTTATCGTTCGGACTGCCCAACACCGGGGAGCTGTTTTTT. This encodes CASSLSFGLPNTGELFF.

The chain has TRBV27 and TRBJ1-2, with TRBD1 identical over 8 bases. V shed 4 bases, J shed 4 bases, and the junction held 5 bases outside the gene matches. Germline CDR1 is MNHEY and CDR2 is SMNVEV (reference sequence). The CDR3 loop spans 14 amino acids. The CDR3 spells CASSSQGGSYGYTF. The CDR3 DNA sequence: TGTGCCAGCAGTTCACAGGGGGGAAGCTATGGCTACACCTTC.

The chain carries TRBV15 and TRBJ2-5, with 7 bases identical to TRBD1. The ends lost 0 bases at V and 2 bases at J; junction bases unmatched: 3. This CDR3 contains 15 residues. The germline V gene encodes CDR1 LNHNV and CDR2 YYDKDF (reference sequence). This chain's CDR3 is CATSRDMGQQETQYF. CDR3 sequence (DNA): TGTGCCACCAGCAGAGATATGGGACAGCAAGAGACCCAGTACTTC. The variable domain in full, completed from reference TRBV15 and TRBJ2-5, reads DAMVIQNPRYQVTQFGKPVTLSCSQTLNHNVMYWYQQKSSQAPKLLFHYYDKDFNNEADTPDNFQSRRPNTSFCFLDIRSPGLGDTAMYLCATSRDMGQQETQYFGPGTRLLVL.

The J gene is TRBJ2-4, the V gene TRBV7-2; TRBD1 matches at 9 bases. The CDR3 loop spans 16 amino acids. Trimming cost V 1 base and J 2 bases; bases outside gene matches: 3. The V gene's germline CDR1 is SGHTA and CDR2 FQGNSA. CDR3 residues: CASSLGGTGPKNIQYF. DNA of the CDR3: TGTGCCAGCAGCTTAGGGGGGACAGGGCCCAAAAACATTCAGTACTTC.

This clonotype was found a few times. The chain couples TRBV23-1 to TRBJ2-1, with TRBD1 as a possible D gene (5 bases). The DNA end lines up better with TRBJ2-7; the J call may be wrong. TRBV23-1 is assigned to the ORF class and has an uncertain function. The CDR3 has 18 amino acids. The CDR3 loop reads CASSQSTDPTMPSYEQYF. The CDR3 DNA sequence: TGCGCCAGCAGTCAATCGACAGACCCCACTATGCCATCCTACGAGCAGTACTTC.

The chain employs TRBV3-1 and TRBJ1-2; D is unresolved. V shed 4 bases and J shed 2 bases, with 11 bases lying between them. The length of the CDR3 is 14 residues. Looked up from germline, CDR1 is LGHDT and CDR2 is YNNKEL (reference sequence). In DNA, the CDR3 is TGTGCCAGCAGCCCGGAGCCAGGAAACTATGGCTACACCTTC. Its protein is CASSPEPGNYGYTF.

The V gene is TRBV5-1, the J gene TRBJ2-7; TRBD2 agrees at 12 bases. The last part of the DNA fits TRBJ2-1 better; the J call may be wrong. The CDR3 is 15 amino acids. Germline CDR1 reads SGHRS; CDR2 reads YFSETQ. DNA for the CDR3: TGCGCCAGCAGCTTACTAGCGGGAGGTTCCAATGAGCAGTTCTTC. It codes for CASSLLAGGSNEQFF.

The chain employs TRBV9 and TRBJ2-5, with 8 bases matching TRBD1. The J call is in doubt because the DNA end fits TRBJ2-7 better. The CDR3 is 16 amino acids. Germline CDR1 SGDLS, CDR2 YYNGEE. CDR3 sequence: CASSVALDRVWNEQYF. Here the CDR3 DNA reads TGTGCCAGCAGCGTAGCTCTGGACAGGGTTTGGAACGAGCAGTACTTC.

This clonotype was counted only a few times. The chain couples TRBV6-2 or TRBV6-3 to TRBJ2-3; 8 nucleotides line up with TRBD2. The CDR3 has 15 residues. Germline assignment: CDR1 MNHEY and CDR2 SVGEGT. V trimming: 6 bases; J trimming: 6 bases; junction bases outside the gene matches: 11. CDR3 sequence: CASSPLADLIDTQYF. In nucleotides, the CDR3 is TGTGCCAGCAGCCCACTAGCGGACCTCATTGATACGCAGTATTTT.

This clonotype has only a few counts. The chain recombines TRBV20-1 with TRBJ1-2, with no clear D. Trimming left V 1 base short and J 4 bases short, with 4 bases between. The CDR3 has 11 amino acids. The germline V gene has CDR1 DFQATT and CDR2 SNEGSKA (reference sequence). CDR3 nucleotides: TGCAGTGCTAGAGTGGTCTATGGCTACACCTTC. Residues: CSARVVYGYTF.

This clonotype was recorded a few times. The DNA of the CDR3 is TGCAGCGCGTCCGGGACAGGGGCCTCTGGGGCCAACGTCCTGACTTTC. It specifies CSASGTGASGANVLTF. The chain links TRBV29-1 to TRBJ2-6; 10 bases agree with TRBD1. This CDR3 region has 16 residues. The germline gives CDR1 SQVTM, CDR2 ANQGSEA. The V segment lost 7 bases and the J segment 0 bases; nucleotides outside the gene matches: 6.

This clonotype turned up a few times. The rearrangement joins TRBV12-3 or TRBV12-4 to TRBJ2-6; D gene ambiguous. V was clipped by 11 bases and J by 4 bases, with 9 bases between them. The CDR3 is 12 amino acids. CDR3 protein: CALGGGANVLTF. The CDR3, as DNA: TGTGCCCTCGGCGGCGGGGCCAACGTCCTGACTTTC.

There are a few counts of this clonotype. The chain couples TRBV20-1 to TRBJ2-7; 11 nucleotides match TRBD2. This CDR3 spans 13 amino acids. Per the germline V gene, CDR1 is DFQATT and CDR2 is SNEGSKA (reference sequence). V shed 6 bases, J shed 5 bases, and the junction held 6 bases outside the gene matches. In DNA form, the CDR3 reads TGCAGTGCCCTACTAGCGGGAGAGAACGAGCAGTACGTC. It translates to CSALLAGENEQYV.

J is TRBJ2-1 and V is TRBV13; 9 bases match TRBD2. V gave up 5 bases and J gave up 2 bases; unmatched junction bases: 7. The CDR3 totals 16 residues. From germline, CDR1 is PRHDT and CDR2 FYEKMQ (reference sequence). The CDR3 loop reads CASSLQSGGPYNEQFF. The CDR3 DNA reads TGTGCCAGCAGCCTCCAGAGCGGGGGGCCCTACAATGAGCAGTTCTTC.

This clonotype was found once. The chain combines TRBV7-9 with TRBJ1-1, with D perhaps matching TRBD1 (5 bases). CDR1 SEHNR and CDR2 FQNEAQ come from the germline V gene (reference sequence). V lost 5 bases to trimming and J lost 2 bases, with 12 bases between them. The CDR3 loop spans 14 amino acids. The CDR3, as DNA: TGTGCCAGCAGCGCGAACGGGGGAAACACTGAAGCTTTCTTT. Amino acids: CASSANGGNTEAFF.

In this sample, this clonotype turned up a few times. The chain links TRBV28 to TRBJ2-6, with D unresolved. Trimming shortened V by 4 bases and J by 11 bases, and 9 bases separated the two germline ends. Germline values: CDR1 MDHEN, CDR2 SYDVKM. The CDR3 is 12 residues long. The CDR3 coding sequence is TGTGCCAGCAGTTCGGGCCTAGACGTCCTGACTTTC. Encoded protein: CASSSGLDVLTF.

The gene calls are TRBV6-1 and TRBJ2-3; TRBD1 aligns across 9 bases. CDR1 MNHNS and CDR2 SASEGT come from the germline V gene. The junction had 4 bases not matched to a gene; V was cut back by 6 bases and J by 6 bases. The CDR3 has 13 amino acids. Written as DNA, the CDR3 is TGTGCCAGCAGAACAGGGGGCGTCGATACGCAGTATTTT. Translating it yields CASRTGGVDTQYF.